This TCR beta chain was sequenced during a study of blood T cell repertoires in COVID-19. Authors' data handling: Amplification with reference gene primers provided the estimates of nucleated cell counts. This table comes from immunoSEQ multiplex PCR, and its TCRdb copy is limited to in-frame clones, with some not included. Clone size and the V and J calls come from that table; the DNA yielded D and trimming. The profile shows 120,000 or so clones, approximately 90% of them singletons. The length of the CDR3 is 15 residues. CDR1 and CDR2 from the germline V gene are MNHEY and SVGAGI. The ends lost 6 bases at V and 5 bases at J; junction bases unmatched: 4.

Sequencing used peripheral blood. The source is a man aged 70-80 years with active or convalescent COVID-19. The chain couples TRBV6-5 to TRBJ1-6, with 10 bases that match TRBD1. The CDR3 coding sequence is TGTGCCAGCAGATCGACAGGGGGCAATAATTCACCCCTCCACTTT. This encodes CASRSTGGNNSPLHF.